The following is a T cell receptor (beta chain) sequence with its context. The data derive from a study of molecular identifiers for immune sequencing clone quantification. Study background: Four portions were sequenced after RNA from about 20,000 or 100,000 naive CD8 cells was split five ways in replicates.

TCR libraries were built in bulk with a published protocol and specific TCR primers. Via MiXCR, TCRdb re-called the PCR reads, giving one row per CDR3 protein. Here the sample spans approximately 590,000 distinct CDR3 sequences, around 25% being singletons. CD8+CD4-CCR7+CD45RA+ sorting gave the naive CD8 T cells. The CDR3 is 13 amino acids. The junction had 2 bases not matched to a gene; V was cut back by 5 bases and J by 0 bases. Germline V gene data show CDR1 as GTSNPN and CDR2 as SVGIG (reference sequence). The receptor's source is a human donor in good health. Some libraries in this study had Jurkat cell RNA spiked in. Sample: naive CD8+ T cells from blood, with Jurkat cell RNA spiked in. This sample's subset: FACS-sorted CD8+CD4-CCR7+CD45RA+ naive T cells. The chain has TRBV30 and TRBJ2-7; 9 bases align to TRBD1. CDR3 in DNA: TGTGCCTGGGGACAGGGGAGCTCCTACGAGCAGTACTTC. Protein: CAWGQGSSYEQYF.